The present entry profiles one T cell receptor beta chain with its context. As yet, its antigen is unknown. Assay used: immunoSEQ multiplex PCR; TCRdb lists only in-frame clones, some missing. Counted here are about 120,000 clones, over 90% occurring once; the ten biggest clones make up roughly 0.3%. The sample originates from a study of T cell repertoires and HLA-DP antigens. Study as a whole: Donor ages ranged from 18-to-29 to 60-to-69; a couple of men, one woman.

General study findings and limits: No separate analysis of naive versus memory CD4+ cells was done. Sorted CD137+ cells had clonality around 0.39 against both alloantigens, versus around 0.039 pre-culture.

Looked up from germline, CDR1 is MNHEY and CDR2 is SVGAGI. With 6 bases removed from V and 0 bases from J, the gap between germline ends came to 9 bases. The CDR3 contains 14 residues. The V gene is TRBV6-5, the J gene TRBJ1-3; tentative D call: TRBD1 (5 bases). Material for sequencing was CD4+ T cells from PBMCs. The TCR was taken from a woman aged 18-29 years in good health and CMV-seronegative. The CDR3 bases are TGTGCCAGCAGGGGGGATCTCTCTGGAAACACCATATATTTT. Its protein product is CASRGDLSGNTIYF.